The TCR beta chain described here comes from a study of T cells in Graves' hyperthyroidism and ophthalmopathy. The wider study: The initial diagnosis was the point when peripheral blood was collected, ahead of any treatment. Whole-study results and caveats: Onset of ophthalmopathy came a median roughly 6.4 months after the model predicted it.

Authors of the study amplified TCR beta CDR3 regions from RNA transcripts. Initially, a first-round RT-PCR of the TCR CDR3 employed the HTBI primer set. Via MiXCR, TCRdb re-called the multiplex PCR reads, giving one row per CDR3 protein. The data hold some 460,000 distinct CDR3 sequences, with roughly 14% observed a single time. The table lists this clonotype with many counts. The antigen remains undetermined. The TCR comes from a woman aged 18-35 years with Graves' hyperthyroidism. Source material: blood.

CDR3 nucleotides: TGCAGTGCACAACGGGGGGGCGACAACTATGGCTACACCTTC. It specifies CSAQRGGDNYGYTF. This chain links TRBV20-1 with TRBJ1-2, with D maybe TRBD1 (6 bases). Germline V gene sequence: CDR1 DFQATT, CDR2 SNEGSKA (reference sequence). The CDR3 contains 14 residues. The V gene lost 6 bases and the J gene lost 2 bases, with 16 bases spanning the gap.